Listed below are T cell receptor beta chains from one sample, sequenced in a study of Ad26.COV2.S vaccination and SARS-CoV-2 variants. Sequencing was performed with immunoSEQ multiplex PCR; in TCRdb, only in-frame clones are kept and a portion is missing. In the table there are 440,000 or so clones, 80% to 90% of which are singletons. The sequences come from peripheral blood, collected in a trial of Ad26.COV2.S vaccine versus placebo. The receptors stem from a person aged 18-65 years who received the Ad26.COV2.S COVID-19 vaccine or a placebo. Each CDR3 is given with its conserved first and last residue. D genes are given only for firm matches. Only part of the rows carry a size: once, few, many, or a class if the clone is expanded.

cdr3_aa	cdr3_nt	v_call	clone_size	d_call	j_call
CASSARAGEAQPQHF	TGTGCCAGCAGCGCCAGGGCCGGGGAAGCTCAGCCCCAGCATTTT	TRBV6-5	-	-	TRBJ1-5
CATSRGTGVNSPLHF	TGTGCCACCAGCAGAGGGACAGGGGTGAATTCACCCCTCCACTTT	TRBV15	-	TRBD1	TRBJ1-6
CASSPRQGRDTGELFF	TGTGCCAGCAGCCCTCGACAGGGACGTGACACCGGGGAGCTGTTTTTT	TRBV3-1/TRBV3-2	-	TRBD1	TRBJ2-2
CASSRTRTEQYF	TGTGCCAGCAGCCGGACTAGAACCGAGCAGTACTTC	TRBV3-1/TRBV3-2	-	TRBD2	TRBJ2-7
CASSPGQGSYGYTF	TGTGCCAGCAGCCCGGGACAGGGCAGCTATGGCTACACCTTC	TRBV6-5	-	TRBD1	TRBJ1-2
CASSLSEGAYNSPLHF	TGTGCCAGCAGTTTATCGGAGGGAGCTTATAATTCACCCCTCCACTTT	TRBV27	-	-	TRBJ1-6
CASSSTGLGDIQYF	TGTGCCAGCAGCTCGACAGGGCTGGGCGACATTCAGTACTTC	TRBV11-1	-	TRBD1	TRBJ2-4
CASSLVGAGEAFF	TGTGCCAGCAGCTTAGTCGGCGCGGGTGAAGCTTTCTTT	TRBV11-1	-	-	TRBJ1-1
CASRSLGGQPQHF	TGTGCCAGCAGGTCCCTGGGGGGTCAGCCCCAGCATTTT	TRBV6-5	-	-	TRBJ1-5
CASSPRPAPSPGGQPQHF	TGTGCCAGCAGCCCCCGACCCGCCCCCAGCCCCGGGGGTCAGCCCCAGCATTTT	TRBV7-8	few	-	TRBJ1-5
CASSLDTGTRQPQHF	TGTGCCAGCAGCCTAGACACCGGGACGCGACAGCCCCAGCATTTT	TRBV7-8	once	-	TRBJ1-5
CASSLVWGTREGTQYF	TGTGCCAGCAGCTTAGTTTGGGGGACACGGGAAGGGACCCAGTACTTC	TRBV7-2	-	-	TRBJ2-5
CASSFFGSQQAELFF	TGTGCCAGCAGTTTTTTCGGGTCCCAGCAAGCGGAGCTGTTTTTT	TRBV28	few	-	TRBJ2-2
CASSPVGYGYTF	TGTGCCAGCAGTCCGGTGGGGTATGGCTACACCTTC	TRBV27	once	-	TRBJ1-2
CSASLEPTPGELFF	TGCAGTGCTAGTCTGGAACCAACACCCGGGGAGCTGTTTTTT	TRBV20-1	-	-	TRBJ2-2
CVTGRNYGYTF	TGTGTGACAGGACGTAACTATGGCTACACCTTC	TRBV28	once	-	TRBJ1-2
CASSQGQGTDTIYF	TGTGCCAGCAGCCAGGGACAGGGGACGGACACCATATATTTT	TRBV7-8	few	TRBD1	TRBJ1-3
CASSQVWRSVDTQYF	TGTGCCAGCAGCCAAGTGTGGCGCTCGGTAGATACGCAGTATTTT	TRBV3-1/TRBV3-2	-	-	TRBJ2-3
CASSPWTSGGEGNEQFF	TGTGCCAGCAGTCCCTGGACTAGCGGGGGTGAGGGCAATGAGCAGTTCTTC	TRBV28	-	TRBD2	TRBJ2-1
CASSDQREGPGELFF	TGTGCCAGCAGTGATCAACGGGAGGGCCCCGGGGAGCTGTTTTTT	TRBV2	-	TRBD2	TRBJ2-2
CASSWGAQDTQYF	TGTGCCAGCAGTTGGGGGGCTCAAGATACGCAGTATTTT	TRBV27	once	-	TRBJ2-3
CSVYTAGAKNIQYF	TGCAGCGTATATACAGCTGGAGCCAAAAACATTCAGTACTTC	TRBV29-1	-	-	TRBJ2-4
CATSSSGGYNEQFF	TGTGCCACCAGTTCTAGCGGGGGATACAATGAGCAGTTCTTC	TRBV15	-	TRBD2	TRBJ2-1
CASSYSGLAGIDEQYF	TGTGCCAGCAGTTACTCAGGACTAGCGGGGATCGACGAGCAGTACTTC	TRBV6-6	-	TRBD2	TRBJ2-7
CASTSQQGARTEAFF	TGCGCCAGCACGTCCCAACAGGGGGCGCGGACTGAAGCTTTCTTT	TRBV5-1	-	TRBD1	TRBJ1-1
CASRTYPGRIYF	TGTGCCAGCAGAACCTATCCGGGACGGATTTACTTC	TRBV27	-	-	TRBJ2-5
CASSQAGTPNTEAFF	TGTGCCAGCAGCCAAGCTGGGACACCAAACACTGAAGCTTTCTTT	TRBV14	-	-	TRBJ1-1
CASSNTGTSGVTDTQYF	TGTGCCAGCAGCAATACCGGGACTAGCGGTGTCACAGATACGCAGTATTTT	TRBV5-8	-	TRBD2	TRBJ2-3
CASSSGGLTDTQYF	TGTGCCAGCAGCTCAGGGGGTCTCACAGATACGCAGTATTTT	TRBV7-3	-	TRBD1	TRBJ2-3
CAQGRGAPAEQYF	TGTGCCCAAGGGAGGGGGGCGCCGGCCGAGCAGTACTTC	TRBV30	-	-	TRBJ2-7
CAATPRGTGLYEQYF	TGTGCCGCTACTCCCCGGGGGACAGGACTTTACGAGCAGTACTTC	TRBV9	-	TRBD1	TRBJ2-7
CATSRDLGSTGRNEQFF	TGTGCCACCAGCAGAGATCTTGGGAGTACGGGTCGGAATGAGCAGTTCTTC	TRBV15	-	-	TRBJ2-1
CASSPHREKLFF	TGTGCCAGCAGTCCACACAGGGAAAAACTGTTTTTT	TRBV7-9	-	-	TRBJ1-4
CASSLESGLAGGNEQFF	TGTGCCAGCAGCTTAGAGTCCGGACTAGCGGGGGGGAATGAGCAGTTCTTC	TRBV7-6	-	TRBD2	TRBJ2-1
CASSEIYRAPTQPQHF	TGTGCCAGCAGTGAAATATACAGGGCCCCTACTCAGCCCCAGCATTTT	TRBV6-1	-	-	TRBJ1-5
CAISEGTSGSYEQYF	TGTGCCATCAGTGAGGGGACTAGCGGGAGTTACGAGCAGTACTTC	TRBV10-3	-	TRBD2	TRBJ2-7
CASSADRGSNQPQHF	TGTGCCAGCAGTGCTGACAGGGGTAGCAATCAGCCCCAGCATTTT	TRBV27	-	TRBD1	TRBJ1-5
CASSQENRPPFSEQYF	TGCGCCAGCAGCCAAGAGAACAGACCACCCTTTAGCGAGCAGTACTTC	TRBV4-1	-	-	TRBJ2-7
CASRSRDRVIDGYTF	TGTGCCAGCAGGAGCCGGGACAGGGTGATCGATGGCTACACCTTC	TRBV6-5	-	TRBD1	TRBJ1-2
CASSYVREQYF	TGTGCCAGTAGTTATGTACGCGAGCAGTACTTC	TRBV19	-	-	TRBJ2-7
CASSETSVAKLFF	TGTGCCAGCAGCGAGACGAGCGTCGCAAAACTGTTTTTT	TRBV7-9	-	-	TRBJ1-4
CATSRRGSGGHEQYF	TGTGCCACCTCCCGGAGGGGCTCGGGGGGCCACGAGCAGTACTTC	TRBV28	-	-	TRBJ2-7
CASSYRIVNTEAFF	TGTGCCAGCAGTTATCGTATCGTGAACACTGAAGCTTTCTTT	TRBV6-5	-	-	TRBJ1-1
CASSPSRGQDYEQYF	TGTGCCAGCTCACCTAGCCGGGGACAGGATTACGAGCAGTACTTC	TRBV18	once	TRBD1	TRBJ2-7
CASSLESARQETQYF	TGTGCCAGCAGCTTAGAAAGCGCCAGACAAGAGACCCAGTACTTC	TRBV7-2	-	-	TRBJ2-5
CASRDRGLSTSGANVLTF	TGTGCCAGTCGGGACAGGGGGCTCTCGACCTCTGGGGCCAACGTCCTGACTTTC	TRBV19	-	TRBD1	TRBJ2-6
CASSGGIGYNEQFF	TGTGCCAGCAGCGGGGGGATAGGCTACAATGAGCAGTTCTTC	TRBV9	once	-	TRBJ2-1
CASSPGVYTEAFF	TGTGCCAGCAGCCCGGGAGTTTATACTGAAGCTTTCTTT	TRBV11-2	-	-	TRBJ1-1